The rows below give T cell receptor beta chains drawn from one sample of a study of blood T cell repertoires in COVID-19. Data came from immunoSEQ multiplex PCR; TCRdb stores just in-frame clones and leaves some out. The sample has tens of thousands of clones, roughly 74% seen once. The source material was peripheral blood. The receptor set was obtained from an elderly woman with acute or convalescent COVID-19. Each CDR3 is given with its conserved first and last residue. D genes are given only for firm matches. Clone sizes are given selectively: once, few, many, or a class where the clone is expanded.

CDR3 protein,CDR3 DNA,clone size,D gene,CDR3 length,V gene,J gene
CASTLSGNTGELFF,TGTGCCAGCACCCTTAGTGGGAACACCGGGGAGCTGTTTTTT,-,-,14,TRBV7-9,TRBJ2-2
CASSSYRSTSGSPKLSNEQFF,TGTGCCAGCAGTTCTTATAGGTCTACAAGCGGGAGTCCCAAATTATCCAATGAGCAGTTCTTC,few,TRBD2,21,TRBV28,TRBJ2-1
CASSPLPLSEQYF,TGTGCCAGCAGCCCCCTCCCCTTGAGCGAGCAGTACTTC,few,-,13,TRBV7-2,TRBJ2-7
CSVDGSQGQDTEAFF,TGCAGCGTTGATGGCTCCCAGGGTCAGGACACTGAAGCTTTCTTT,-,-,15,TRBV29-1,TRBJ1-1
CASRSQGPPGNTIYF,TGTGCCAGCAGATCCCAGGGGCCGCCTGGAAACACCATATATTTT,few,-,15,TRBV6-6,TRBJ1-3
CSARDRGNYGYTF,TGCAGCGCCCGGGACAGGGGTAACTATGGCTACACCTTC,-,TRBD1,13,TRBV29-1,TRBJ1-2
CASSAGQGNTEAFF,TGTGCCAGCAGCGCCGGCCAGGGGAACACTGAAGCTTTCTTT,-,-,14,TRBV6-4,TRBJ1-1
CASSIDHGQLQFSGNTIYF,TGTGCCAGTAGTATAGATCATGGACAGCTTCAGTTCTCTGGAAACACCATATATTTT,many,-,19,TRBV19,TRBJ1-3
CASSDRVGSNQPQHF,TGTGCCAGCAGCGACAGGGTTGGCAGCAATCAGCCCCAGCATTTT,few,TRBD1,15,TRBV2,TRBJ1-5
CASSHGVRGLIFPYEQYF,TGTGCCAGCAGCCATGGCGTCAGGGGGCTAATATTCCCCTACGAGCAGTACTTC,-,TRBD1,18,TRBV14,TRBJ2-7
CATSDGTALNEQYF,TGTGCCACCAGCGACGGGACTGCCTTGAACGAGCAGTACTTC,-,-,14,TRBV15,TRBJ2-7
CASSLGLAGKATDTQYF,TGCGCCAGCAGCTTGGGGCTAGCGGGGAAAGCGACAGATACGCAGTATTTT,-,TRBD2,17,TRBV5-1,TRBJ2-3
CASSILSGDTQYF,TGTGCCAGCAGCATACTTAGCGGAGATACGCAGTATTTT,-,-,13,TRBV7-9,TRBJ2-3
CASSITGTSGSYEQYF,TGTGCCAGCAGCATTACCGGGACTAGCGGGAGCTACGAGCAGTACTTC,-,TRBD2,16,TRBV28,TRBJ2-7
CASSMTTAGELFF,TGTGCCAGCAGTATGACTACTGCCGGGGAGCTGTTTTTT,-,-,13,TRBV6-5,TRBJ2-2
CASSDRGPPYEQYF,TGTGCCAGTAGCGACAGGGGGCCGCCCTACGAGCAGTACTTC,-,TRBD1,14,TRBV19,TRBJ2-7
CASSATRNTGELFF,TGTGCCAGCAGCGCCACACGTAACACCGGGGAGCTGTTTTTT,many,-,14,TRBV7-3,TRBJ2-2
CASQQQGTYNEQFF,TGTGCCAGCCAACAACAGGGAACCTACAATGAGCAGTTCTTC,-,-,14,TRBV19,TRBJ2-1
CASSGNRGNSPLHF,TGTGCCAGTAGTGGAAACAGGGGTAATTCACCCCTCCACTTT,-,TRBD1,14,TRBV19,TRBJ1-6
CASSQSKSSGNTIYF,TGTGCCAGTAGTCAAAGTAAGAGCTCTGGAAACACCATATATTTT,-,-,15,TRBV19,TRBJ1-3
CASSPGTFGTGTYEQYF,TGTGCCAGCTCACCCGGGACCTTCGGGACAGGGACCTACGAGCAGTACTTC,-,TRBD1,17,TRBV18,TRBJ2-7
CASSMPPGRISYNEQFF,TGTGCCAGTAGTATGCCCCCCGGGAGGATCTCCTACAATGAGCAGTTCTTC,-,TRBD2,17,TRBV19,TRBJ2-1
CASSLVHRVGQFF,TGTGCCAGCAGCTTGGTTCACAGGGTAGGGCAGTTCTTC,-,-,13,TRBV11-2,TRBJ2-1
CASSLAGTEAFF,TGTGCCAGCAGCTTAGCAGGGACTGAAGCTTTCTTT,-,-,12,TRBV11-2,TRBJ1-1
CASSLTAGTSGEETQYF,TGTGCCAGCAGCTTAACCGCGGGGACTAGCGGAGAAGAGACCCAGTACTTC,-,TRBD2,17,TRBV7-3,TRBJ2-5
CASSLEGDRAYEQYF,TGTGCCAGCAGTTTAGAAGGGGACAGGGCCTACGAGCAGTACTTC,-,TRBD1,15,TRBV28,TRBJ2-7
CASSLYSGRDIQYF,TGTGCCAGCAGTTTATATAGCGGGAGAGACATTCAGTACTTC,-,TRBD2,14,TRBV28,TRBJ2-4
CASRAQGRGRNSPLHF,TGTGCCAGCAGGGCCCAGGGAAGGGGGAGAAATTCACCCCTCCACTTT,once,-,16,TRBV28,TRBJ1-6
CAIRQGLTGELFF,TGTGCCATAAGACAGGGGCTCACCGGGGAGCTGTTTTTT,-,TRBD1,13,TRBV12-3/TRBV12-4,TRBJ2-2
CASSINSLSGANVLTF,TGTGCCAGTAGTATAAACAGCCTCTCTGGGGCCAACGTCCTGACTTTC,-,-,16,TRBV19,TRBJ2-6
CASSVAGDRYTGELFF,TGTGCCAGCAGCGTAGCGGGAGATCGATACACCGGGGAGCTGTTTTTT,-,-,16,TRBV9,TRBJ2-2
CASSQESYNYGYTF,TGCGCCAGCAGCCAAGAAAGCTACAACTATGGCTACACCTTC,-,-,14,TRBV4-3,TRBJ1-2